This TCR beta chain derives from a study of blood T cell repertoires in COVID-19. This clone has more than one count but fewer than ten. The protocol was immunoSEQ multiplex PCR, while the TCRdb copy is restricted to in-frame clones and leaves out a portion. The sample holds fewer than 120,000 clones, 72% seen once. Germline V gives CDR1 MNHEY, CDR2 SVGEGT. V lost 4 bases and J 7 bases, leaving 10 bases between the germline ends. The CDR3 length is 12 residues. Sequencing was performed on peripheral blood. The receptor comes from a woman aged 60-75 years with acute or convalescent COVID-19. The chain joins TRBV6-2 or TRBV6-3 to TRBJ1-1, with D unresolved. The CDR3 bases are TGTGCCAGCAGTTGGAGAGGCAGTGAAGCTTTCTTT. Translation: CASSWRGSEAFF.